This TCR beta chain was sequenced during a study of blood T cell repertoires in COVID-19. Overall study context: Acute and convalescent COVID-19 samples came from the United States, Italy and Spain. From T cells, B-cell-depleted T cells, or PBMCs came the material, which was cDNA or gDNA.

Per the original data handling: Counts of nucleated cells, estimated from reference gene primer amplification, were obtained. Assay used: immunoSEQ multiplex PCR; TCRdb lists only in-frame clones, some missing. V, J and clone size are taken as reported in that table, and D and trimming were inferred from the DNA itself. This sample yields a few hundred thousand clones, of which about 86% are seen a single time; 3.4% belongs to the top ten. Germline V gene sequence: CDR1 MNHEY, CDR2 SMNVEV (reference sequence). Trimming took 0 bases from V and 0 from J, leaving 9 bases between them. CDR3 length equals 17 residues. Participants' reported clinical history set cohort assignment.

The chain joins TRBV27 to TRBJ1-6; no definite D call. This clonotype was obtained from a man aged 50-60 years who had recovered from COVID-19. Sequenced material: PBMCs or T cells enriched from blood (not recorded which). CDR3 region: CASSLSLRSSYNSPLHF. The CDR3 coding sequence is TGTGCCAGCAGTTTATCGCTGCGGAGCTCCTATAATTCACCCCTCCACTTT.